The clone carrying this T cell receptor (beta chain) was seen a single time. Only in-frame clones appear in the TCRdb table, and some are missing; sequencing was by immunoSEQ multiplex PCR. The data hold roughly 48,000 clones, with 75% to 95% observed a single time. Trimming left V 7 bases short and J 3 bases short, with 18 bases between. Germline CDR1 and CDR2: SGHVS and FQNEAQ. The CDR3 runs to 15 residues. This specimen comes from a study of control samples from healthy donors and cancer patients. The chain couples TRBV7-8 to TRBJ1-2; perhaps TRBD1 as D (5 bases). The receptor comes from a woman in her thirties or forties with head and neck cancer. Sequencing input: PBMCs. This CDR3 is CASTDRSGTDYGYTF. The CDR3 DNA reads TGTGCCAGCACCGATAGGTCGGGGACGGACTATGGCTACACCTTC.